These 17 T cell receptor beta chains were all obtained from the same sample, sequenced in a study of T cell responses to AZD1222 COVID-19 vaccine. Some clones are missing from TCRdb's copy, which holds only in-frame ones; the method was immunoSEQ multiplex PCR. The sample records under 110,000 clones, about 86% being singletons. The starting material was peripheral blood, obtained on day 0 of AZD1222 vaccination. The receptors were sampled from an adult in good health.

This chain uses TRBV6-4 with TRBJ1-2, with D perhaps TRBD1 (6 bases). Germline values: CDR1 MRHNA, CDR2 SNTAGT. The CDR3 spans 12 residues. V lost 2 bases to trimming and J lost 5 bases, with 6 bases between them. CDR3: CASSDRGYGYTF. Written as DNA, the CDR3 is TGTGCCAGCAGTGACAGGGGGTATGGCTACACCTTC.

The J gene is TRBJ2-7, the V gene TRBV5-4, with D possibly TRBD1 on 6 matching bases. Looked up from germline, CDR1 is SGHNT and CDR2 is YYREEE (reference sequence). The CDR3 consists of 13 residues. V shed 2 bases and J shed 5 bases, with 11 bases lying between them. As DNA, the CDR3 is TGTGCCAGCAGCTTTAGGGGGACGGACGAGCAGTACTTC. Protein product: CASSFRGTDEQYF.

V usage is TRBV19 and J usage is TRBJ1-5; D perhaps matches TRBD1 (5 bases). The CDR3 is 15 residues long. Germline-derived CDR1 and CDR2 are LNHDA and SQIVND (reference sequence). The germline V and J ends were trimmed by 7 bases and 0 bases, with 13 bases remaining between them. The CDR3 is CASTPGTASNQPQHF. CDR3 DNA: TGTGCCAGTACCCCGGGGACTGCTAGCAATCAGCCCCAGCATTTT.

The chain is built from TRBV11-1 and TRBJ2-5; D gene unclear. Trimming shortened V by 3 bases and J by 0 bases, and 14 bases separated the two germline ends. Germline assignment: CDR1 SGHAT and CDR2 FQDESV (reference sequence). This CDR3 spans 16 amino acids. This chain's CDR3 is CASSFKVMLYQETQYF. DNA of the CDR3: TGTGCCAGCAGCTTTAAAGTCATGTTGTACCAAGAGACCCAGTACTTC. Combining the CDR3 with reference TRBV11-1 and TRBJ2-5 gives the whole variable domain EAEVAQSPRYKITEKSQAVAFWCDPISGHATLYWYRQILGQGPELLVQFQDESVVDDSQLPKDRFSAERLKGVDSTLKIQPAELGDSAMYLCASSFKVMLYQETQYFGPGTRLLVL.

This rearrangement joins TRBV7-2 to TRBJ2-5, with TRBD2 as a possible D gene (6 bases). This CDR3 comprises 14 residues. V lost 1 base and J lost 4, with 10 bases in between. CDR1 is SGHTA, CDR2 FQGNSA, per germline. The chain's CDR3 is CASSLGPAGETQYF. CDR3 in DNA: TGTGCCAGCAGCTTAGGTCCAGCGGGAGAGACCCAGTACTTC.

CDR3 region: CASSSGGLLHNEQFF. CDR3 sequence (DNA): TGTGCCAGCAGCTCGGGGGGACTACTCCACAATGAGCAGTTCTTC. The chain combines TRBV11-2 with TRBJ2-1; TRBD2 agrees at 7 bases. The CDR3 is 15 residues long. V was pared by 4 bases and J by 5 bases, with 8 bases of the junction left unmatched. Per the germline V gene, CDR1 is SGHAT and CDR2 is FQNNGV.

The CDR3 coding sequence is TGTTTTTACCCACAGGGGAACACTGAAGCTTTCTTT. Amino acid sequence: CFYPQGNTEAFF. The chain employs TRBV19 and TRBJ1-1; tentatively, D is TRBD1 (6 bases). The CDR3 loop spans 12 amino acids. The germline CDR1 and CDR2 sequences are LNHDA and SQIVND (reference sequence).

The chain combines TRBV5-1 with TRBJ2-3; the D call may be TRBD1 or TRBD2 (5 bases each). In germline, CDR1 is SGHRS, CDR2 YFSETQ. The V end lost 3 bases, the J end lost 2 bases, and 16 bases lay between the germline ends. The CDR3 sequence is 16 residues long. CDR3: CASSSEGRQNTDTQYF. CDR3 coding DNA: TGCGCCAGCAGCTCAGAGGGACGGCAAAACACAGATACGCAGTATTTT.

The V call is TRBV6-2 or TRBV6-3, the J call TRBJ1-2; D unresolved. The CDR3 extends over 11 amino acids. V lost 5 bases to trimming and J lost 3 bases, with 4 bases between them. Germline-derived CDR1 and CDR2 are MNHEY and SVGEGT. The CDR3 DNA is TGTGCCAGCAGTATGGACTATGGCTACACCTTC. As protein: CASSMDYGYTF.

The V and J genes are TRBV2 and TRBJ1-1; D call uncertain. This CDR3 has 13 residues. CDR1 is SNHLY, CDR2 FYNNEI, per germline. Trimming cost V 7 bases and J 4 bases, with 13 bases left between them. Here the CDR3 reads CASILSLGTEAFF. The CDR3 nucleotides read TGTGCCAGCATTCTCTCCTTGGGCACTGAAGCTTTCTTT. Full variable domain (rest looked up from reference TRBV2 and TRBJ1-1): EPEVTQTPSHQVTQMGQEVILRCVPISNHLYFYWYRQILGQKVEFLVSFYNNEISEKSEIFDDQFSVERPDGSNFTLKIRSTKLEDSAMYFCASILSLGTEAFFGQGTRLTVV.

The rearrangement links TRBV7-2 to TRBJ1-2; weak D call: TRBD1 (6 bases). Trimming removed 5 bases at V and 3 bases at J, with 16 bases between. This CDR3 region has 15 residues. Germline CDR1 SGHTA, CDR2 FQGNSA. CDR3 DNA: TGTGCCAGCAGCCCAAACACAGGGAGAGACTATGGCTACACCTTC. This codes for CASSPNTGRDYGYTF.

This clone ranks as medium-sized. The V gene is TRBV15, the J gene TRBJ1-2, with 8 bases lining up with TRBD1. V shed 0 bases, J shed 4 bases, and the junction held 7 bases outside the gene matches. The V gene's germline CDR1 is LNHNV and CDR2 YYDKDF (reference sequence). This CDR3 spans 16 amino acids. CDR3 DNA: TGTGCCACCAGCAGAGATCCTGGACAGGGAAGCTATGGCTACACCTTC. Residues: CATSRDPGQGSYGYTF.

This sequence joins TRBV28 and TRBJ2-1; the D gene is possibly TRBD2 (5 bases). The CDR3 contains 17 residues. Germline V gene sequence: CDR1 MDHEN, CDR2 SYDVKM. V was shortened by 2 bases and J by 0 bases, with 14 bases between the two germline ends. The CDR3 DNA reads as TGTGCCAGCAGTTTAGTGTGGTCAGCGGTCTCCTACAATGAGCAGTTCTTC. It translates to CASSLVWSAVSYNEQFF.

This clone was seen only once. V usage is TRBV18 and J usage is TRBJ2-5; D not resolved. The germline CDR1 and CDR2 sequences are KGHSH and LQKENI. This CDR3 is 13 amino acids long. Deletions cut 6 bases from V and 0 bases from J, with 8 bases between. CDR3 region: CASSSGYQETQYF. The CDR3 nucleotides are TGTGCCAGCTCCTCAGGATACCAAGAGACCCAGTACTTC.

The V gene is TRBV7-3, the J gene TRBJ1-6, with D tentatively TRBD1 (6 bases). The germline CDR1 and CDR2 sequences are SGHTA and FQGTGA. This CDR3 spans 13 amino acids. Trimming shortened V by 1 base and J by 10 bases, and 8 bases separated the two germline ends. The CDR3 loop is CASSLNRVSPLHF. The CDR3 nucleotides read TGTGCCAGCAGCTTAAACAGGGTCTCACCCCTCCACTTT.

The J gene is TRBJ2-5, the V gene TRBV6-2 or TRBV6-3, with 10 bases identical to TRBD1. The CDR3 covers 16 residues. CDR1 is MNHEY, CDR2 SVGEGT, per germline. V lost 2 bases and J lost 2; bases outside the gene matches: 5. This chain's CDR3 is CASSYGRTGGQETQYF. CDR3 nucleotide sequence: TGTGCCAGCAGTTACGGTCGGACAGGGGGACAAGAGACCCAGTACTTC.

The V call is TRBV4-1, the J call TRBJ2-1; a possible D gene is TRBD2 (6 bases). Between the trimmed V and J ends, which lost 0 bases and 7 bases, there was a span of 16 bases. The CDR3 runs 16 residues. From germline, CDR1 is MGHRA and CDR2 YSYEKL. This CDR3 reads CASSQDLNRGLNEQFF. CDR3 bases: TGCGCCAGCAGCCAAGATTTGAACCGGGGGTTAAATGAGCAGTTCTTC.